These 26 T cell receptor beta chains came from one sample sequenced in a study of blood T cell repertoires in COVID-19. The repertoire was sequenced with immunoSEQ multiplex PCR; TCRdb's copy has only in-frame clones and lacks some. The sample includes about 130,000 clones, 75% to 85% of them seen just once. Input material: peripheral blood. The receptors stem from an elderly man with acute or convalescent COVID-19.

The chain employs TRBV12-3 or TRBV12-4 and TRBJ2-5, with D maybe TRBD1 (5 bases). The germline V and J ends were trimmed by 6 bases and 7 bases, with 15 bases remaining between them. The CDR3 runs 13 residues. CDR3 bases: TGTGCCAGCAGCTCCCAAGGGGTAAGGACCCAGTACTTC. This encodes CASSSQGVRTQYF.

This clone came up a few times. The chain carries TRBV2 and TRBJ1-4; D is unclear. V dropped 6 bases and J dropped 4 bases, with 9 bases sitting between them. Germline CDR1 reads SNHLY; CDR2 reads FYNNEI. The CDR3 has 13 residues. In nucleotides, the CDR3 is TGTGCCAGCAGGGGCCCTTTTAATGAAAAACTGTTTTTT. Its protein is CASRGPFNEKLFF. Drawing the rest from reference TRBV2 and TRBJ1-4, the complete variable domain is EPEVTQTPSHQVTQMGQEVILRCVPISNHLYFYWYRQILGQKVEFLVSFYNNEISEKSEIFDDQFSVERPDGSNFTLKIRSTKLEDSAMYFCASRGPFNEKLFFGSGTQLSVL.

The V call is TRBV19, the J call TRBJ2-7, with a weak D call TRBD2 (5 bases). The CDR3 contains 14 residues. Trimming took off 2 bases at V and 3 bases at J, with 11 bases between the two ends. Germline V gene sequence: CDR1 LNHDA, CDR2 SQIVND (reference sequence). CDR3 coding DNA: TGTGCCAGTAGTATAAGCGGAGCTAACTACGAGCAGTACTTC. This translates into CASSISGANYEQYF.

The V and J genes are TRBV18 and TRBJ1-6; D is uncertain. The CDR3 runs to 15 residues. V was shortened by 2 bases and J by 7 bases, with 12 bases between the two germline ends. Germline V gives CDR1 KGHSH, CDR2 LQKENI. DNA of the CDR3: TGTGCCAGCTCACCATCGGGAGGGCCGAATTCACCCCTCCACTTT. Translating gives CASSPSGGPNSPLHF.

This chain joins TRBV5-1 and TRBJ2-3; 11 bases agree with TRBD1. The trim removed 4 bases at V and 5 bases at J, leaving 9 bases unmatched. The CDR3 covers 16 residues. In germline, CDR1 is SGHRS, CDR2 YFSETQ. The chain's CDR3 is CASSGTGTGGLDTQYF. The CDR3 DNA sequence: TGCGCCAGCAGCGGAACCGGGACAGGGGGGCTAGATACGCAGTATTTT.

V usage is TRBV6-6 and J usage is TRBJ1-2; 8 nucleotides match TRBD1. From germline, CDR1 is MNHNY and CDR2 SVGAGI (reference sequence). V trimming: 5 bases; J trimming: 2 bases; junction bases outside the gene matches: 7. This CDR3 comprises 15 residues. In DNA, the CDR3 is TGTGCCAGCAGTCGGCCCGGGACAGGAAACTATGGCTACACCTTC. It specifies CASSRPGTGNYGYTF.

The table lists this clone with a few counts. V is TRBV5-1 and J is TRBJ1-2, with D unresolved. The germline V gene has CDR1 SGHRS and CDR2 YFSETQ. Trimming took off 3 bases at V and 0 bases at J, with 9 bases between the two ends. The CDR3 runs 14 residues. CDR3 protein: CASSYERANYGYTF. CDR3 in DNA: TGCGCCAGCAGCTACGAGAGAGCTAACTATGGCTACACCTTC.

This clone was observed a single time. This chain links TRBV19 with TRBJ1-2; no reliable D call. Deletions cut 5 bases from V and 5 bases from J, with 15 bases between. Germline V CDR1 and CDR2: LNHDA, SQIVND (reference sequence). The CDR3 contains 14 residues. The CDR3 region is CASSGDWFGYGYTF. CDR3 in DNA: TGTGCCAGTAGTGGAGACTGGTTTGGGTATGGCTACACCTTC.

This sequence joins TRBV27 and TRBJ2-3, with 7 nucleotides matching TRBD2. The germline gives CDR1 MNHEY, CDR2 SMNVEV (reference sequence). This CDR3 has 16 amino acids. Trimming took 6 bases from V and 5 from J; bases not matched to a gene: 14. The CDR3 DNA is TGTGCCAGCAGCCTTTACCCGGGACTACCCAGAGATACGCAGTATTTT. Its translation: CASSLYPGLPRDTQYF.

The genes are TRBV10-3 and TRBJ2-7; 9 bases fit TRBD1. V was clipped by 6 bases and J by 1 base; unmatched bases: 7. The CDR3 length is 15 residues. Per the germline V gene, CDR1 is ENHRY and CDR2 is SYGVKD. CDR3 coding DNA: TGTGCCATCAGAAAGGACAGGGGCTCTTCCTACGAGCAGTACTTC. This encodes CAIRKDRGSSYEQYF.

The J gene is TRBJ1-4, the V gene TRBV4-3, with 12 bases identical to TRBD1. The CDR3 runs to 15 residues. Germline-derived CDR1 and CDR2 are LGHNA and YSLEER. V shed 5 bases, J shed 10 bases, and the junction held 8 bases outside the gene matches. The CDR3 DNA is TGCGCCAGCAGCAGCTCCGGGACAGGGGGCGGAAAACTGTTTTTT. It translates to CASSSSGTGGGKLFF.

This clone occurred a few times. This chain joins TRBV25-1 and TRBJ1-5; TRBD1 agrees at 7 bases. J gave up 2 bases and V 9 bases, and 1 base lay outside the gene matches. The CDR3 totals 12 residues. Looked up from germline, CDR1 is MGHDK and CDR2 is SYGVNS. The CDR3 sequence: CASGTGNQPQHF. The CDR3 DNA reads TGTGCCAGTGGGACAGGCAATCAGCCCCAGCATTTT.

The sample holds a few counts of this clone. The genes are TRBV3-1 (or the pseudogene TRBV3-2) and TRBJ2-1, with D possibly being TRBD1 (6 bases). Trimming removed 1 base from V and 0 bases from J, with 13 bases in between. From germline, CDR1 is LGHDT and CDR2 YNNKEL (reference sequence). The CDR3 sequence is 17 residues long. The CDR3 nucleotides are TGTGCCAGCAGCCAAGGACAGGTGTTTAGCTCCTACAATGAGCAGTTCTTC. Amino acids: CASSQGQVFSSYNEQFF.

The rearrangement uses TRBV11-2 and TRBJ2-7, with 11 bases matching TRBD1. This CDR3 spans 15 amino acids. Germline values: CDR1 SGHAT, CDR2 FQNNGV. The V segment lost 5 bases and the J segment 2 bases; nucleotides outside the gene matches: 5. The CDR3 DNA reads as TGTGCCAGCAGCATACCGGGACAGGGGGCCTACGAGCAGTACTTC. Its protein is CASSIPGQGAYEQYF.

V usage is TRBV27 and J usage is TRBJ1-2, with D possibly matching TRBD1 (6 bases). V lost 1 base and J 2 bases, leaving 11 bases between the germline ends. The CDR3 totals 15 residues. Germline V gives CDR1 MNHEY, CDR2 SMNVEV (reference sequence). CDR3 region: CASSLYAGQNYGYTF. CDR3 in DNA: TGTGCCAGCAGTTTATATGCCGGACAGAACTATGGCTACACCTTC.

The rearrangement joins TRBV2 to TRBJ2-3, with 7 positions matching TRBD2. The CDR3 sequence is 13 residues long. Losses at the gene ends were 7 bases for V and 14 bases for J; bases not matched to a gene: 15. The germline V gene has CDR1 SNHLY and CDR2 FYNNEI. The chain's CDR3 is CASTQGTAGSPYF. In nucleotides, the CDR3 is TGTGCCAGCACCCAGGGAACAGCGGGGTCTCCGTATTTT.

The V gene is TRBV12-3 or TRBV12-4, the J gene TRBJ1-1, with D hard to call. The CDR3 spans 11 residues. Trimming pared 8 bases from V and 1 base from J, leaving 5 bases between. CDR3 sequence reads: CASLENTEAFF. The CDR3 DNA sequence: TGTGCCAGCTTAGAGAACACTGAAGCTTTCTTT.

V and J are TRBV29-1 and TRBJ2-3; 7 bases are a match to TRBD1. Germline V gene lookup returns CDR1 SQVTM and CDR2 ANQGSEA. The CDR3 has 13 residues. J gave up 8 bases and V 3 bases, and 8 bases lay outside the gene matches. The DNA for the CDR3 is TGCAGCGTTGAGCCCACAGGGGTGGTTACGCAGTATTTT. This translates into CSVEPTGVVTQYF.

This chain joins TRBV27 and TRBJ2-1, with TRBD1 matching 8 bases. Germline assignment: CDR1 MNHEY and CDR2 SMNVEV (reference sequence). The V segment lost 4 bases and the J segment 15 bases; nucleotides outside the gene matches: 17. The CDR3 is made up of 15 amino acids. In DNA, the CDR3 is TGTGCCAGCAGTTCCCGGGACAGGTCTCTTGTCGGGGTGTTCTTC. It encodes CASSSRDRSLVGVFF.

This clone has only a few counts. The chain combines TRBV28 with TRBJ1-2; a possible D gene is TRBD1 (5 bases). Germline V gives CDR1 MDHEN, CDR2 SYDVKM. V lost 5 bases, J lost 4 bases, and 11 bases lay in between. There are 13 residues in the CDR3. The CDR3 here is CASSGRAVYGYTF. The CDR3 nucleotides read TGTGCCAGCAGTGGCAGGGCCGTCTATGGCTACACCTTC.

Concerning this clone: Other DNA sequences within the sample encode an identical CDR3. The V call is TRBV7-9, the J call TRBJ1-1; D perhaps matches TRBD1 (6 bases). Germline CDR1 and CDR2: SEHNR and FQNEAQ (reference sequence). The CDR3 totals 14 residues. V lost 1 base and J lost 0, with 6 bases in between. CDR3 protein: CASSLGQVNTEAFF. The CDR3 DNA reads TGTGCCAGCAGCTTAGGACAGGTGAACACTGAAGCTTTCTTT.

V gene TRBV19 combines with J gene TRBJ2-3, with 10 bases aligning to TRBD2. The CDR3 is 15 amino acids. Germline values: CDR1 LNHDA, CDR2 SQIVND (reference sequence). V lost 6 bases to trimming and J lost 6 bases; unmatched junction nucleotides: 9. The CDR3 sequence: CASSLRGTSADTQYF. CDR3 coding DNA: TGTGCCAGTAGCCTGAGGGGGACTAGCGCGGATACGCAGTATTTT. The full variable domain, with the rest looked up from reference TRBV19 and TRBJ2-3, is DGGITQSPKYLFRKEGQNVTLSCEQNLNHDAMYWYRQDPGQGLRLIYYSQIVNDFQKGDIAEGYSVSREKKESFPLTVTSAQKNPTAFYLCASSLRGTSADTQYFGPGTRLTVL.

The chain is built from TRBV19 and TRBJ1-1; D possibly corresponds to TRBD1 (5 bases). The CDR3 has 13 residues. Germline CDR1 reads LNHDA; CDR2 reads SQIVND (reference sequence). Trimming removed 3 bases at V and 3 bases at J, with 8 bases between. The CDR3 here is CASSIRGYTEAFF. The CDR3 bases are TGTGCCAGTAGTATTAGGGGATACACTGAAGCTTTCTTT.

This chain links TRBV5-1 with TRBJ2-2; 9 positions agree with TRBD1. The V gene's germline CDR1 is SGHRS and CDR2 YFSETQ. V was pared by 4 bases and J by 1 base, with 2 bases of the junction left unmatched. CDR3 length: 15 amino acids. CDR3 in amino acids: CASSMDRGNTGELFF. DNA of the CDR3: TGCGCCAGCAGCATGGACAGGGGGAACACCGGGGAGCTGTTTTTT. The full variable domain, with the rest looked up from reference TRBV5-1 and TRBJ2-2, is KAGVTQTPRYLIKTRGQQVTLSCSPISGHRSVSWYQQTPGQGLQFLFEYFSETQRNKGNFPGRFSGRQFSNSRSEMNVSTLELGDSALYLCASSMDRGNTGELFFGEGSRLTVL.

V usage is TRBV28 and J usage is TRBJ2-1; 9 nucleotides agree with TRBD2. Germline V lookup: CDR1 MDHEN, CDR2 SYDVKM. This CDR3 is built from 14 residues. V lost 7 bases and J lost 4; bases outside the gene matches: 5. CDR3 sequence: CASNERGAYNEQFF. The CDR3 region has the DNA TGTGCCAGCAACGAGCGGGGGGCTTACAATGAGCAGTTCTTC.

This clone was recorded a few times. The chain combines TRBV6-8 with TRBJ2-7; 13 bases are a match to TRBD2. Looked up from germline, CDR1 is MNHGY and CDR2 is SAAAGT. The CDR3 totals 16 residues. V was pared by 6 bases and J by 6 bases, with 11 bases of the junction left unmatched. The DNA of the CDR3 is TGTGCCAGCAGACACGGACTAGCGGGGGAATCGACCGAGCAGTACTTC. Its protein product is CASRHGLAGESTEQYF.